This entry lists 10 T cell receptor beta chains sequenced from one sample in a study of Ad26.COV2.S vaccination and SARS-CoV-2 variants. The repertoire was sequenced with immunoSEQ multiplex PCR; TCRdb's copy has only in-frame clones and lacks some. This repertoire shows 300,000 to 450,000 clones, roughly nine tenths found once; its top ten account for about 3.9%. The sequences come from peripheral blood, collected after recovery from COVID-19. These receptors originate from a human donor who had recovered from COVID-19.

This rearrangement joins TRBV6-5 to TRBJ2-3, with TRBD2 identical over 9 bases. This CDR3 has 16 residues. Trimming took 0 bases from V and 5 from J; bases not matched to a gene: 6. Looked up from germline, CDR1 is MNHEY and CDR2 is SVGAGI. CDR3 in DNA: TGTGCCAGCAGTTACTCGAAGGCGGGGGGGCTAGATACGCAGTATTTT. Translating gives CASSYSKAGGLDTQYF.

The chain uses TRBV13 and TRBJ2-5; D assignment may be TRBD1 or TRBD2 (5 bases each). Between the trimmed V and J ends, which lost 1 base and 5 bases, there was a span of 11 bases. Germline CDR1 is PRHDT and CDR2 is FYEKMQ (reference sequence). This CDR3 is built from 14 residues. CDR3 residues: CASSLVGDEETQYF. DNA for the CDR3: TGTGCCAGCAGCTTAGTAGGGGACGAGGAGACCCAGTACTTC.

The V and J genes are TRBV12-3 or TRBV12-4 and TRBJ1-1; 7 bases are a match to TRBD1. The J segment lost 11 bases and the V segment lost 6 bases, leaving 9 bases of the junction unmatched. There are 12 residues in the CDR3. The CDR3 loop is CASSQSTGSAFF. CDR3 bases: TGTGCCAGCAGCCAATCGACAGGGAGCGCTTTCTTT.

V and J are TRBV7-2 and TRBJ1-1; 8 nucleotides agree with TRBD1. J was trimmed by 7 bases and V by 4 bases; bases with no gene match: 11. Germline V gene lookup returns CDR1 SGHTA and CDR2 FQGNSA. This CDR3 contains 15 residues. CDR3 region: CASSYTFAGGVEAFF. Here the CDR3 DNA reads TGTGCCAGCAGCTATACCTTTGCAGGGGGCGTTGAAGCTTTCTTT.

The rearrangement links TRBV6-5 to TRBJ1-2, with D perhaps matching TRBD1 (6 bases). The germline V gene has CDR1 MNHEY and CDR2 SVGAGI. V lost 6 bases to trimming and J lost 6 bases, with 17 bases between them. There are 14 residues in the CDR3. CDR3 protein: CASRWDGGRDGYTF. The CDR3 nucleotides are TGTGCCAGCAGATGGGACGGGGGGCGGGATGGCTACACCTTC.

V usage is TRBV12-3 or TRBV12-4 and J usage is TRBJ1-4, with TRBD1 matching 8 bases. V was pared by 7 bases and J by 7 bases, with 5 bases of the junction left unmatched. This CDR3 is 13 amino acids long. The CDR3 nucleotides are TGTGCCAGCACCCCAGGGGGCGCTGAAAAACTGTTTTTT. Translated: CASTPGGAEKLFF.

This rearrangement joins TRBV12-2 to TRBJ2-1; TRBD2 is the table's D call and was not checked against the DNA. TRBV12-2 is marked as a pseudogene. The length of the CDR3 is 18 residues. The CDR3 spells CASRSPPTFLRDWNEQFF. CDR3 bases: TGTGCAAGTCGCTCGCCACCCACCTTCCTCCGGGACTGGAATGAGCAGTTCTTC.

The chain has TRBV9 and TRBJ1-1, with 9 bases that match TRBD1. CDR1 is SGDLS and CDR2 is YYNGEE in the germline V gene. J was trimmed by 4 bases and V by 0 bases; bases with no gene match: 4. The length of the CDR3 is 15 residues. The CDR3 region is CASSVVQGQGTEAFF. CDR3 nucleotide sequence: TGTGCCAGCAGCGTAGTTCAGGGACAGGGCACTGAAGCTTTCTTT.

V gene TRBV10-3 combines with J gene TRBJ2-6, with D possibly TRBD1 on 6 matching bases. With 8 bases removed from V and 0 bases from J, the gap between germline ends came to 11 bases. This CDR3 has 15 residues. Germline V gene data show CDR1 as ENHRY and CDR2 as SYGVKD. CDR3 DNA: TGTGCCATCGCCTCAGGGGTCTCTGGGGCCAACGTCCTGACTTTC. Protein sequence: CAIASGVSGANVLTF.

The V call is TRBV6-1, the J call TRBJ2-3, with TRBD2 matching over 11 bases. J gave up 4 bases and V 6 bases, and 6 bases lay outside the gene matches. This CDR3 comprises 15 residues. Germline CDR1 and CDR2: MNHNS and SASEGT. This CDR3 is CASRRLAGRADTQYF. The CDR3 region has the DNA TGTGCCAGCAGGAGACTAGCGGGGAGGGCAGATACGCAGTATTTT.